This entry describes one T cell receptor (beta chain). Clones were sequenced by immunoSEQ multiplex PCR, and TCRdb holds only the in-frame ones, with some missing. The top ten hold around 11% of the sample, which has some 140,000 clones, 92% seen once. This specimen belongs to a study of control samples from healthy donors and cancer patients. The V segment lost 4 bases and the J segment 5 bases; nucleotides outside the gene matches: 11. The CDR3 length is 16 residues. CDR1 is SGDLS, CDR2 YYNGEE, per germline. The gene calls are TRBV9 and TRBJ1-1, with 10 nucleotides matching TRBD1. The sample was blood. The source of this sequence is a man between 25 and 39 years old in good health. In DNA, the CDR3 is TGTGCCAGCAGCTCAACTCGCGGGGGACAGGGGACTGAAGCTTTCTTT. Residues: CASSSTRGGQGTEAFF.